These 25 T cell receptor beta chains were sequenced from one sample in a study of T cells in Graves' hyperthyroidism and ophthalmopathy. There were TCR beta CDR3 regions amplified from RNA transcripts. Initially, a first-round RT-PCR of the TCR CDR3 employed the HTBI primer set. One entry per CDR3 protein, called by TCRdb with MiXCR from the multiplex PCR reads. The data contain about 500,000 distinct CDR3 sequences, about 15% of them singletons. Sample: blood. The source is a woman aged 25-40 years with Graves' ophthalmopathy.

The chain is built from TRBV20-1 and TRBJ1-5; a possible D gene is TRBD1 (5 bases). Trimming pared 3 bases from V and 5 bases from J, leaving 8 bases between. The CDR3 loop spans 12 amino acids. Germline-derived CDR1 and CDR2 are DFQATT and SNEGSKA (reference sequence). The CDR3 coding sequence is TGCAGTGCTAGGTGGGGGGATCAGCCCCAGCATTTT. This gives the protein CSARWGDQPQHF.

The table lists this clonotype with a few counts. The CDR3 here is CAWTRGTGSFYEQYF. DNA of the CDR3: TGTGCCTGGACCCGGGGGACAGGGTCCTTCTACGAGCAGTACTTC. This rearrangement joins TRBV30 to TRBJ2-7; TRBD1 aligns across 9 bases. V was clipped by 4 bases and J by 3 bases; unmatched bases: 10. The CDR3 runs to 15 residues. CDR1 and CDR2 from the germline V gene are GTSNPN and SVGIG (reference sequence).

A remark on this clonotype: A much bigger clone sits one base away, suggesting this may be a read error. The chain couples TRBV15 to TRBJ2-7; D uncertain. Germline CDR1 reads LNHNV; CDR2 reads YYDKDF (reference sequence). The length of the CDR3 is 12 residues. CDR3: CATSMLGAEQHF. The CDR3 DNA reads TGTGCCACCAGCATGCTGGGTGCCGAGCAGCACTTC.

The CDR3 bases are TGTGCCAGCGGTGGAGCTAGCGGGAGGGGTTACAATGAGCAGTTCTTC. Its protein is CASGGASGRGYNEQFF. The rearrangement links TRBV27 to TRBJ2-1; 12 positions match TRBD2. Trimming at V came to 8 bases and at J to 4 bases, leaving 9 bases not matched to a gene. The CDR3 runs to 16 residues. Per germline, CDR1 MNHEY and CDR2 SMNVEV (reference sequence).

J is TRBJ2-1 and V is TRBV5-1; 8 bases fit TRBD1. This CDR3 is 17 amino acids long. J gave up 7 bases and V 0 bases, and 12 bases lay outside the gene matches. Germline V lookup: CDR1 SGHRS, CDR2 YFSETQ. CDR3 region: CASSLALQGALLNEQFF. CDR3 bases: TGCGCCAGCAGCTTGGCTCTCCAGGGGGCGTTGTTGAATGAGCAGTTCTTC.

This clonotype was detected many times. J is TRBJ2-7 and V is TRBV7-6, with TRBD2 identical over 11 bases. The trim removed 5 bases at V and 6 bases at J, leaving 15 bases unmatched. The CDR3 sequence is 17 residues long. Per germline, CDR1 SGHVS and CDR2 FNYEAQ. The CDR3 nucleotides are TGTGCCAGCAGCCCCGGGGGACTAGCGGACTACCTTGGCGAGCAGTACTTC. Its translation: CASSPGGLADYLGEQYF.

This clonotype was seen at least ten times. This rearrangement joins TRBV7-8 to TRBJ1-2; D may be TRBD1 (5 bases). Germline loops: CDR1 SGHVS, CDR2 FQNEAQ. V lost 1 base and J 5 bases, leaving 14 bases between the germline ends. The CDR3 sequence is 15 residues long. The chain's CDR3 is CASSLGGLGLYGYTF. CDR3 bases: TGTGCCAGCAGCTTAGGAGGACTGGGACTTTATGGCTACACCTTC.

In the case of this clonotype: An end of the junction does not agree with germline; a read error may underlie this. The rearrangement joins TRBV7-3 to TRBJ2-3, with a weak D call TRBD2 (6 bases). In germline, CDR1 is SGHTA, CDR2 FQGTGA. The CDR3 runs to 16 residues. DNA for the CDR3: TGTGTCAGCAGCCCCCAGAGGGGCGGGACCACAGATACGCAGTATTTT. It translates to CVSSPQRGGTTDTQYF.

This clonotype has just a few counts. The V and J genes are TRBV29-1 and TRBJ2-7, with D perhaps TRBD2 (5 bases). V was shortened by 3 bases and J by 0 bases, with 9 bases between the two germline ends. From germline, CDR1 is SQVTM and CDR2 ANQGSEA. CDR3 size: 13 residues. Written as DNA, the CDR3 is TGCAGCGTTGAGATTGGGAGCTCCTACGAGCAGTACTTC. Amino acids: CSVEIGSSYEQYF.

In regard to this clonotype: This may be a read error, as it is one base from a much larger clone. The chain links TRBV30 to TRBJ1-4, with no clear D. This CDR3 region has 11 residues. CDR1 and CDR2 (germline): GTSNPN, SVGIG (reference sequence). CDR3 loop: CAWSVVEKLLF. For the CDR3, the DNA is TGTGCCTGGAGTGTTGTCGAAAAACTGCTTTTT.

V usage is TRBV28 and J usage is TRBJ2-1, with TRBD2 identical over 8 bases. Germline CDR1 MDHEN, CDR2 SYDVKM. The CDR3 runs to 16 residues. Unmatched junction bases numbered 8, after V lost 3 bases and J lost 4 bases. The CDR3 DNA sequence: TGTGCCAGCAGTTTTTACGGGAGGGCCTCTTACAATGAGCAGTTCTTC. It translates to CASSFYGRASYNEQFF. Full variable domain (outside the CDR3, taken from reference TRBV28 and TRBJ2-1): DVKVTQSSRYLVKRTGEKVFLECVQDMDHENMFWYRQDPGLGLRLIYFSYDVKMKEKGDIPEGYSVSREKKERFSLILESASTNQTSMYLCASSFYGRASYNEQFFGPGTRLTVL.

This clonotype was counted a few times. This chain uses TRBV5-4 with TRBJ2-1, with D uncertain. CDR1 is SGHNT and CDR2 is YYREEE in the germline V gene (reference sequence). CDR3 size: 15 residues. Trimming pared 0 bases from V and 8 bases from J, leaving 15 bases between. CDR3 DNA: TGTGCCAGCAGCTTGGCTTCCTCTCTAGGTGATGAGCAGTTCTTC. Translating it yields CASSLASSLGDEQFF. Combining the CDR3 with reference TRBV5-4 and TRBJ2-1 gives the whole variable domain ETGVTQSPTHLIKTRGQQVTLRCSSQSGHNTVSWYQQALGQGPQFIFQYYREEENGRGNFPPRFSGLQFPNYSSELNVNALELDDSALYLCASSLASSLGDEQFFGPGTRLTVL.

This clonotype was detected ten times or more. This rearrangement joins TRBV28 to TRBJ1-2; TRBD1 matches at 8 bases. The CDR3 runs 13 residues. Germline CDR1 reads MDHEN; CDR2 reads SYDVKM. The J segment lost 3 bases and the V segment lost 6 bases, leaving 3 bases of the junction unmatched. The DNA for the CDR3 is TGTGCCAGCAGATCGACAGGGGACTATGGCTACACCTTC. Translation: CASRSTGDYGYTF.

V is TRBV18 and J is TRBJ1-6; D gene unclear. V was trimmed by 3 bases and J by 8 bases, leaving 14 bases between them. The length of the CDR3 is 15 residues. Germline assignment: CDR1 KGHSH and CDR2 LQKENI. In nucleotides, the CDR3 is TGTGCCAGCTCACCGTTGCAAGGGTTAGATTCACCCCTCCACTTT. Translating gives CASSPLQGLDSPLHF.

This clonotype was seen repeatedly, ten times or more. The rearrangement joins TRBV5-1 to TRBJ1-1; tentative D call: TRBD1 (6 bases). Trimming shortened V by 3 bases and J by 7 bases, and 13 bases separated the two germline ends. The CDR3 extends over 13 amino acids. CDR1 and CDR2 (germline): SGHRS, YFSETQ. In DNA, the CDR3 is TGCGCCAGCAGCTGGAACAGGGACGGTGAAGCTTTCTTT. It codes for CASSWNRDGEAFF.

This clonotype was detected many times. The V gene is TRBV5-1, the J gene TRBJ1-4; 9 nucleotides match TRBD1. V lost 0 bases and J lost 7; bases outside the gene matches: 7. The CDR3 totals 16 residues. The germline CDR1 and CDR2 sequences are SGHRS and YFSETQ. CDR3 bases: TGCGCCAGCAGCTTGGCCGGACAGGGGAGTGGTGAAAAACTGTTTTTT. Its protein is CASSLAGQGSGEKLFF.

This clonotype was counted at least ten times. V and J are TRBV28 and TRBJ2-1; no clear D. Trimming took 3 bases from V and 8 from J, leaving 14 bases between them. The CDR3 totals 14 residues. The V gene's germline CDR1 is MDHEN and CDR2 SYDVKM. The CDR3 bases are TGTGCCAGCAGTTTCATAATGGGTGGGGATGAGCAGTTCTTC. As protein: CASSFIMGGDEQFF.

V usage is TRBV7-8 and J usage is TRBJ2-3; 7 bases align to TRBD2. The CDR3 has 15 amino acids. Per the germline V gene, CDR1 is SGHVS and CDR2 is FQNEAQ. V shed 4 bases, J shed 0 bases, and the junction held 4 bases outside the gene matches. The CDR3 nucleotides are TGTGCCAGCAGCTCGGGGGGTCCTAGCACAGATACGCAGTATTTT. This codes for CASSSGGPSTDTQYF.

The DNA for the CDR3 is TGTGCCATCAGGAAGCGGGAGGAATATAATGAGCAGTTCTTC. This translates into CAIRKREEYNEQFF. The V and J genes are TRBV10-3 and TRBJ2-1; the match to TRBD2 covers 9 bases. V was pared by 6 bases and J by 7 bases, with 7 bases of the junction left unmatched. Germline CDR1 reads ENHRY; CDR2 reads SYGVKD. The CDR3 is made up of 14 amino acids.

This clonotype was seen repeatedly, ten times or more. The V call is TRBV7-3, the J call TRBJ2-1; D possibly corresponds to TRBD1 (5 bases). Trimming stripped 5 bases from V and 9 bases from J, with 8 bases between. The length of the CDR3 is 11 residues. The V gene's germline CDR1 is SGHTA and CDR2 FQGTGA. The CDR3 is CASSQGSEQFF. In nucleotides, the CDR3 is TGTGCCAGCAGCCAGGGTTCTGAGCAGTTCTTC.

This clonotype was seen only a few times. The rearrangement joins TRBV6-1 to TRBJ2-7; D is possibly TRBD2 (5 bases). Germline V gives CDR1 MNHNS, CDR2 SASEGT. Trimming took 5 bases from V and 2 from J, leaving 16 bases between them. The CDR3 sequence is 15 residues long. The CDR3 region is CASSPLFGKTYEQYF. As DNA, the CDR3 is TGTGCCAGCAGTCCGCTGTTCGGGAAGACCTACGAGCAGTACTTC.

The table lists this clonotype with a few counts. CDR3 sequence (DNA): TGTGCCAGCTCACCGAGTTCGGACAAAACCTACGAGCAGTACTTC. It specifies CASSPSSDKTYEQYF. V is TRBV18 and J is TRBJ2-7; possibly TRBD1 for D (5 bases). The CDR3 spans 15 residues. Per the germline V gene, CDR1 is KGHSH and CDR2 is LQKENI. Trimming cost V 3 bases and J 2 bases, with 14 bases left between them.

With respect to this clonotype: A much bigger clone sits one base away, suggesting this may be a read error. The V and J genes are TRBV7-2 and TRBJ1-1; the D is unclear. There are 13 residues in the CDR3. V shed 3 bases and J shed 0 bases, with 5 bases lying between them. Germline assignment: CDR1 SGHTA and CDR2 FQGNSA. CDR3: CASSFGMNTEAFF. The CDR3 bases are TGTGCCAGCAGCTTTGGGATGAACACTGAAGCTTTCTTT. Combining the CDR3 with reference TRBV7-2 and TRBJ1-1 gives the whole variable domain GAGVSQSPSNKVTEKGKDVELRCDPISGHTALYWYRQSLGQGLEFLIYFQGNSAPDKSGLPSDRFSAERTGGSVSTLTIQRTQQEDSAVYLCASSFGMNTEAFFGQGTRLTVV.

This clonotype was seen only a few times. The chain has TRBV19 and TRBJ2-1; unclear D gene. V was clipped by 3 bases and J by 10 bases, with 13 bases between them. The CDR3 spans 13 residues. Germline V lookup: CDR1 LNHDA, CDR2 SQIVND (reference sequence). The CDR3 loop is CASSMGAGAEQFF. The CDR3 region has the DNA TGTGCCAGTAGTATGGGCGCTGGCGCGGAGCAGTTCTTC.

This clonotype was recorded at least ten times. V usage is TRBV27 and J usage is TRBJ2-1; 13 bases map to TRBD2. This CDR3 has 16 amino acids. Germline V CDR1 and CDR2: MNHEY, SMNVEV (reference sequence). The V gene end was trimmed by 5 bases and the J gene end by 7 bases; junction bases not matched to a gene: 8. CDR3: CASSPITSGRGNEQFF. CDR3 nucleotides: TGTGCCAGCAGTCCCATAACTAGCGGGAGGGGGAATGAGCAGTTCTTC.